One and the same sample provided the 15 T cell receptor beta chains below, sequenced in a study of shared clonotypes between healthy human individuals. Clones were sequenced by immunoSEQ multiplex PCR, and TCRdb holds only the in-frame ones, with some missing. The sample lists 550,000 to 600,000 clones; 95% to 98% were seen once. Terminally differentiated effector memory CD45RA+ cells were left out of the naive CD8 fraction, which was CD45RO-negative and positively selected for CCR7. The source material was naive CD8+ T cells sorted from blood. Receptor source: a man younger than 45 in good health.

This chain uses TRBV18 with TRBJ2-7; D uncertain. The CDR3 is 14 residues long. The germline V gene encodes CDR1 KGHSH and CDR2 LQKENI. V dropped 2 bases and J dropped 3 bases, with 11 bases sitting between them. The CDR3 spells CASSPSTDLYEQYF. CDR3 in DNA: TGTGCCAGCTCACCATCCACAGACCTCTACGAGCAGTACTTC.

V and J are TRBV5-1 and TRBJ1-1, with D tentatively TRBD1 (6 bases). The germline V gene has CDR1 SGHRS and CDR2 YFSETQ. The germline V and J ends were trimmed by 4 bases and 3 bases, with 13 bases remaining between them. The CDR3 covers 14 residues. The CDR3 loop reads CASSPPRGDTEAFF. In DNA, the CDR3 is TGCGCCAGCAGCCCCCCTAGGGGGGACACTGAAGCTTTCTTT.

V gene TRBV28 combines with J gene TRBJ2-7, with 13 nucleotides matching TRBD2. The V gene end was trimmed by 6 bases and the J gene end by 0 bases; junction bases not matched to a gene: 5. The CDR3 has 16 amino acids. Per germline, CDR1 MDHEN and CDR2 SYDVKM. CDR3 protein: CASSPGTSGISYEQYF. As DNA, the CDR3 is TGTGCCAGCAGCCCCGGGACTAGCGGGATCTCCTACGAGCAGTACTTC.

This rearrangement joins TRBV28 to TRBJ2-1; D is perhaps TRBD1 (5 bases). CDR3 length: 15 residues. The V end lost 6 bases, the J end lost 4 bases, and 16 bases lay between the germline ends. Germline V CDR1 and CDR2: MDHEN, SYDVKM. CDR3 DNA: TGTGCCAGCAGAAGCAGGGTTAGGCCGTACAATGAGCAGTTCTTC. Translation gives CASRSRVRPYNEQFF. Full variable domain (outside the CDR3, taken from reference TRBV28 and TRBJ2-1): DVKVTQSSRYLVKRTGEKVFLECVQDMDHENMFWYRQDPGLGLRLIYFSYDVKMKEKGDIPEGYSVSREKKERFSLILESASTNQTSMYLCASRSRVRPYNEQFFGPGTRLTVL.

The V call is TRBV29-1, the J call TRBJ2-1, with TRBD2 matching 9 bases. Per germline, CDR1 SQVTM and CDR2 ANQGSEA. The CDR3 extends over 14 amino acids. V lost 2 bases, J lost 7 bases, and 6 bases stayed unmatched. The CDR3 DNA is TGCAGCGTTGAATGGCGCGGGAGGGAAAATGAGCAGTTCTTC. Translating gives CSVEWRGRENEQFF.

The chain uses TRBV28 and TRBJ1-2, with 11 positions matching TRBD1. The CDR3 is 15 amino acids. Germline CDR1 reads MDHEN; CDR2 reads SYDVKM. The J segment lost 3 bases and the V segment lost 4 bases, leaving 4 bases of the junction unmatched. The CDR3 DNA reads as TGTGCCAGCAGTTACCCGGGACAGGGGGACTATGGCTACACCTTC. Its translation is CASSYPGQGDYGYTF.

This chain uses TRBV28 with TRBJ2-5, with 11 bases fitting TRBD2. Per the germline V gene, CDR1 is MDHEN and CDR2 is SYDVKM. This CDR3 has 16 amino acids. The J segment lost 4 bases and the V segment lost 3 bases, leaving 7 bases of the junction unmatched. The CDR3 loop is CASSLFPGLAGETQYF. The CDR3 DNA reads TGTGCCAGCAGTTTGTTTCCCGGACTAGCGGGAGAGACCCAGTACTTC.

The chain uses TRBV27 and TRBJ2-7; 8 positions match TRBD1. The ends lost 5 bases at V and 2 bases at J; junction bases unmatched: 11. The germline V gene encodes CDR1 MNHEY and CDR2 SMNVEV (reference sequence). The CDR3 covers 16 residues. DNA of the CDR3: TGTGCCAGCAGTAATTACGCAGGGGGCTTGGCCTACGAGCAGTACTTC. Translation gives CASSNYAGGLAYEQYF.

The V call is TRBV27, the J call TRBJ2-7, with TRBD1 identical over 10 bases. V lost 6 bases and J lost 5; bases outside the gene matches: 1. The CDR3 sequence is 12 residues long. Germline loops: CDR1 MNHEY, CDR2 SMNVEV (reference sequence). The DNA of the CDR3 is TGTGCCAGCAGGACAGGGGGCAACGAGCAGTACTTC. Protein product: CASRTGGNEQYF.

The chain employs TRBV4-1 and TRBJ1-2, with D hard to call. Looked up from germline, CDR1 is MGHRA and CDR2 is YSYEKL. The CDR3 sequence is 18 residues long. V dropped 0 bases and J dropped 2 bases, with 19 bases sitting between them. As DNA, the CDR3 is TGCGCCAGCAGCCAAGATGAAACGTCGGACTCCCGAAACTATGGCTACACCTTC. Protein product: CASSQDETSDSRNYGYTF.

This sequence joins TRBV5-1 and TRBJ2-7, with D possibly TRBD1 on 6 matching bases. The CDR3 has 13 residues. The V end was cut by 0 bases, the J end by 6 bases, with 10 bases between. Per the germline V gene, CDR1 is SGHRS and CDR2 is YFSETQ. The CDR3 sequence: CASSLGTGSEQYF. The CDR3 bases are TGCGCCAGCAGCTTGGGAACAGGGAGCGAGCAGTACTTC.

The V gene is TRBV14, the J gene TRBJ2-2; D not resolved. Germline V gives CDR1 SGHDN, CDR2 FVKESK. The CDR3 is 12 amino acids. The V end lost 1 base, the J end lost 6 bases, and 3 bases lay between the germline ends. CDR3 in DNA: TGTGCCAGCAGCCAAGGGGCCGGGGAGCTGTTTTTT. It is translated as CASSQGAGELFF. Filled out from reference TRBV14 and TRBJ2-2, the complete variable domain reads EAGVTQFPSHSVIEKGQTVTLRCDPISGHDNLYWYRRVMGKEIKFLLHFVKESKQDESGMPNNRFLAERTGGTYSTLKVQPAELEDSGVYFCASSQGAGELFFGEGSRLTVL.

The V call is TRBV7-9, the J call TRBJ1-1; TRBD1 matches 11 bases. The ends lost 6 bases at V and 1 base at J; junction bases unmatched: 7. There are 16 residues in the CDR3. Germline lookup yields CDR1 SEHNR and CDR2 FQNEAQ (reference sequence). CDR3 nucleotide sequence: TGTGCCAGCAGTTCGGGACAGGGGGAGCCGAACACTGAAGCTTTCTTT. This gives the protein CASSSGQGEPNTEAFF. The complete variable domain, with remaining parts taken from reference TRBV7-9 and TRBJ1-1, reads DTGVSQNPRHKITKRGQNVTFRCDPISEHNRLYWYRQTLGQGPEFLTYFQNEAQLEKSRLLSDRFSAERPKGSFSTLEIQRTEQGDSAMYLCASSSGQGEPNTEAFFGQGTRLTVV.

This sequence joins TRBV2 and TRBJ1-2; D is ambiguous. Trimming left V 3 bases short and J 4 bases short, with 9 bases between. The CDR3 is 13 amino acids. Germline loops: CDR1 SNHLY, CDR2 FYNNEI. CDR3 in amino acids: CASSDGVAYGYTF. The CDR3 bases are TGTGCCAGCAGTGACGGTGTTGCCTATGGCTACACCTTC.

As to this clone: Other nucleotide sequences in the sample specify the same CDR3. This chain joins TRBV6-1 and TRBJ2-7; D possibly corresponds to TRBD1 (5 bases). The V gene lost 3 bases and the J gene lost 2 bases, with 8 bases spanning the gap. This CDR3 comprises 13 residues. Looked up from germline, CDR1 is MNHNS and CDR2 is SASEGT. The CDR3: CASSEGRTYEQYF. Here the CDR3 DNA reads TGTGCCAGCAGTGAGGGGCGCACCTACGAGCAGTACTTC.